Many counts were recorded for the clone carrying this T cell receptor (beta chain). Patients aged 18 to 65 had newly diagnosed hyperthyroidism lasting under 2 months. Diagnosis relied on clinical symptoms, serum thyroxine and TRAb, thyroid ultrasound and orbital computed tomography. CDR3 length equals 15 residues. V gave up 5 bases and J gave up 9 bases, with 20 bases separating them. Looked up from germline, CDR1 is SEHNR and CDR2 is FQNEAQ (reference sequence). These data originate in a study of T cells in Graves' hyperthyroidism and ophthalmopathy. TCR beta CDR3 regions were amplified from RNA transcripts. During a first-round RT-PCR of the TCR CDR3, the HTBI primer set was used. TCRdb redid the calling of the multiplex PCR reads with MiXCR, one entry per CDR3 protein. The data hold about 560,000 distinct CDR3 sequences, with approximately 15% observed a single time.

This receptor was taken from a woman under 30 with Graves' hyperthyroidism. The specimen sequenced was blood. This chain uses TRBV7-9 with TRBJ2-1; D could derive from TRBD1 or TRBD2 (5 bases each). CDR3 protein: CASSPSGPGRGEQFF. CDR3 DNA: TGTGCCAGCAGCCCTTCCGGACCGGGGCGAGGTGAGCAGTTCTTC. The full variable domain, completed using reference TRBV7-9 and TRBJ2-1, is DTGVSQNPRHKITKRGQNVTFRCDPISEHNRLYWYRQTLGQGPEFLTYFQNEAQLEKSRLLSDRFSAERPKGSFSTLEIQRTEQGDSAMYLCASSPSGPGRGEQFFGPGTRLTVL.